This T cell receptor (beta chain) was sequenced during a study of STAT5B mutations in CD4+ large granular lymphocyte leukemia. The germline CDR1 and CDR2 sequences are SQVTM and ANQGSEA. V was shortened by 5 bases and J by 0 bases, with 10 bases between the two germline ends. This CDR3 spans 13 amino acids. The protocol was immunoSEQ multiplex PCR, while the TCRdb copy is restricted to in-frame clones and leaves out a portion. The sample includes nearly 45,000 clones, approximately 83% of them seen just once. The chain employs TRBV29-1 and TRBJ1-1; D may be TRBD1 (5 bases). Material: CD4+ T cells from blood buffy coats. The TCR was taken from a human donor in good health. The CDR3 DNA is TGCAGCGTTTCCAGGGTCCTGAACACTGAAGCTTTCTTT. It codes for CSVSRVLNTEAFF.